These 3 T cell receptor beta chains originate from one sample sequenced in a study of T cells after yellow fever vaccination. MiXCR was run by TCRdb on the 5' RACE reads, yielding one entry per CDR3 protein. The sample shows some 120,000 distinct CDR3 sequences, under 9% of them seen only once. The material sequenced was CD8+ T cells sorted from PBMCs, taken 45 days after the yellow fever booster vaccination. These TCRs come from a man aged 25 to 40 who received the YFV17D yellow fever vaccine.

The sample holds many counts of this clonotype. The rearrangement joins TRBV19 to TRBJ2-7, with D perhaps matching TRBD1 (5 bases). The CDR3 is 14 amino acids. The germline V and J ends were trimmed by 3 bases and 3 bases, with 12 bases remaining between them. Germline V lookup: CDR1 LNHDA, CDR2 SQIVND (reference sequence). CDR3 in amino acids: CASSMGPNSYEQYF. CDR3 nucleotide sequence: TGTGCCAGTAGTATGGGGCCCAATAGCTACGAGCAGTACTTC.

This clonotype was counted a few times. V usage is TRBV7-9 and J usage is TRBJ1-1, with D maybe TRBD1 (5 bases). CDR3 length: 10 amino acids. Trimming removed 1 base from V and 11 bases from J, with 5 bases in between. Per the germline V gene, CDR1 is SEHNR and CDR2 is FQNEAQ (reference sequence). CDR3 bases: TGTGCCAGCAGCTTAGGGGGCGCTTTCTTT. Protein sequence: CASSLGGAFF.

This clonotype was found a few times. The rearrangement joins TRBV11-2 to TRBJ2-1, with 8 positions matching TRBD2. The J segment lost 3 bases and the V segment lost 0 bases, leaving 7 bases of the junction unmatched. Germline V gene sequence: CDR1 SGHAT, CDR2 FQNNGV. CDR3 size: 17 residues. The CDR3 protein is CASSLELPGLVYNEQFF. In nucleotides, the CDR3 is TGTGCCAGCAGCTTAGAACTCCCGGGACTAGTCTACAATGAGCAGTTCTTC. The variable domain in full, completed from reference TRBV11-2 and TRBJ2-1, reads EAGVAQSPRYKIIEKRQSVAFWCNPISGHATLYWYQQILGQGPKLLIQFQNNGVVDDSQLPKDRFSAERLKGVDSTLKIQPAKLEDSAVYLCASSLELPGLVYNEQFFGPGTRLTVL.